The 14 T cell receptor beta chains below all came from one sample that was sequenced in a study of shared clonotypes between healthy human individuals (dated by TCRdb to 2018 to 2021). The receptor library was made with the immunoSEQ multiplex PCR assay. In its TCRdb copy, this immuneACCESS table keeps in-frame sequences only and misses some clones. Where compared with another copy, unresolved V genes explain less than half of these, and the others have no known cause. For this sample the table gives approximately 1,500,000 clones, of which 95% to 99% were detected only once. The top ten clones comprise roughly 0.45% of the sample. Sequenced material: naive CD4+ T cells sorted from blood. The meaning of the sample's cell subset or site label: CD45RA+ positively selected. These receptors all come from a man aged 30 to 45 in good health.

This chain links TRBV5-6 with TRBJ1-5, with D unclear. Germline V gene sequence: CDR1 SGHDT, CDR2 YYEEEE. The CDR3 is made up of 15 amino acids. Trimming took 5 bases from V and 0 from J, leaving 12 bases between them. The CDR3 loop reads CASRSGQYSNQPQHF. The CDR3 region has the DNA TGTGCCAGCAGGTCCGGTCAGTATAGCAATCAGCCCCAGCATTTT.

The chain links TRBV27 to TRBJ2-3, with D perhaps assigned TRBD1 or TRBD2 (6 bases each). V lost 6 bases to trimming and J lost 0 bases, with 13 bases between them. Per the germline V gene, CDR1 is MNHEY and CDR2 is SMNVEV (reference sequence). This CDR3 is built from 15 residues. The CDR3 loop is CASRGGGGSTDTQYF. For the CDR3, the DNA is TGTGCCAGCAGGGGGGGCGGCGGGAGCACAGATACGCAGTATTTT.

Here the CDR3 DNA reads TGTGCCAGTAGTATCACGGCAGGGGGACTAACCGGGGAGCTGTTTTTT. Its translation: CASSITAGGLTGELFF. V usage is TRBV19 and J usage is TRBJ2-2; tentatively, D is TRBD1 or TRBD2 (7 bases each). V lost 3 bases and J 5 bases, leaving 16 bases between the germline ends. The CDR3 covers 16 residues. From germline, CDR1 is LNHDA and CDR2 SQIVND (reference sequence). The full variable domain, completed using reference TRBV19 and TRBJ2-2, is DGGITQSPKYLFRKEGQNVTLSCEQNLNHDAMYWYRQDPGQGLRLIYYSQIVNDFQKGDIAEGYSVSREKKESFPLTVTSAQKNPTAFYLCASSITAGGLTGELFFGEGSRLTVL.

The genes are TRBV7-6 and TRBJ2-2; D could derive from TRBD1 or TRBD2 (5 bases each). This CDR3 comprises 14 residues. CDR1 and CDR2 from the germline V gene are SGHVS and FNYEAQ. Trimming removed 5 bases at V and 6 bases at J, with 13 bases between. The CDR3 region has the DNA TGTGCCAGCAGCCACGCTCTGGGACCCGGGGAGCTGTTTTTT. Translated: CASSHALGPGELFF.

This clone showed up just once. This chain connects TRBV30 to TRBJ2-7, with 11 bases identical to TRBD2. Germline V gene data show CDR1 as GTSNPN and CDR2 as SVGIG (reference sequence). Trimming cost V 6 bases and J 7 bases; bases outside gene matches: 11. CDR3 length: 14 amino acids. The CDR3 sequence: CACPTSASGREQYF. The CDR3 DNA reads TGTGCCTGTCCTACTTCGGCTAGCGGGAGGGAGCAGTACTTC.

J is TRBJ2-1 and V is TRBV7-2; D is possibly TRBD2 (5 bases). This CDR3 has 14 amino acids. V was pared by 2 bases and J by 6 bases, with 11 bases between. Germline V lookup: CDR1 SGHTA, CDR2 FQGNSA. In nucleotides, the CDR3 is TGTGCCAGCAGCTTAATTAGTAGCGTCAATGAGCAGTTCTTC. Translating it yields CASSLISSVNEQFF.

The genes are TRBV11-2 and TRBJ2-5; D not resolved. The CDR3 has 14 residues. CDR1 is SGHAT and CDR2 is FQNNGV in the germline V gene. V lost 5 bases and J 3 bases, leaving 13 bases between the germline ends. CDR3 DNA: TGTGCCAGCAGCCCCTTGGGATGGGAAGAGACCCAGTACTTC. Protein: CASSPLGWEETQYF.

The CDR3 region has the DNA TGTGCCAGCAGCCTTCGGGGGGGAGGCGAGCAGTACTTC. Residues: CASSLRGGGEQYF. The V gene is TRBV6-5, the J gene TRBJ2-7; 8 bases map to TRBD2. This CDR3 contains 13 residues. Germline CDR1 and CDR2: MNHEY and SVGAGI. V dropped 6 bases and J dropped 6; count of bases not matched to a gene: 7.

The rearrangement links TRBV5-4 to TRBJ2-3, with 7 bases identical to TRBD1. This CDR3 spans 15 amino acids. Germline assignment: CDR1 SGHNT and CDR2 YYREEE (reference sequence). V was clipped by 3 bases and J by 3 bases; unmatched bases: 7. DNA of the CDR3: TGTGCCAGCAGCTCTGAGGGGACAGCAACAGATACGCAGTATTTT. This codes for CASSSEGTATDTQYF.

To note about this clone: Because the CDR3's place on the DNA is in doubt, the DNA is left out and the CDR3 is given as listed by TCRdb. The chain is built from TRBV28 and TRBJ2-5; whether TRBD1, the table's D call, matches the DNA was not checked. CDR1 is MDHEN and CDR2 is SYDVKM in the germline V gene. Including both end residues, the CDR3 is 16 amino acids long. The chain's CDR3 is CASSFFGQDSLRDQYF.

The chain is built from TRBV7-9 and TRBJ1-3; TRBD1 matches at 8 bases. The CDR3 is made up of 14 amino acids. V lost 4 bases, J lost 8 bases, and 7 bases stayed unmatched. Germline V gene data show CDR1 as SEHNR and CDR2 as FQNEAQ (reference sequence). CDR3 sequence: CASSSTQGADTIYF. For the CDR3, the DNA is TGTGCCAGCAGCTCCACTCAGGGGGCTGACACCATATATTTT.

As regards this clone: Other DNA sequences within the sample encode an identical CDR3. This rearrangement joins TRBV5-4 to TRBJ1-5, with D maybe TRBD1 (5 bases). The germline V and J ends were trimmed by 2 bases and 4 bases, with 7 bases remaining between them. Germline lookup yields CDR1 SGHNT and CDR2 YYREEE (reference sequence). The CDR3 length is 13 residues. CDR3 coding DNA: TGTGCCAGCAGCTTTGCAGGGAATCAGCCCCAGCATTTT. It is translated as CASSFAGNQPQHF.

The CDR3 nucleotides read TGCGCCAGCAGCTTCCGACAGGCGTACCAAGAGACCCAGTACTTC. Encoded protein: CASSFRQAYQETQYF. This chain joins TRBV5-1 and TRBJ2-5, with a possible D match to TRBD1 (6 bases). The germline V gene has CDR1 SGHRS and CDR2 YFSETQ. V lost 2 bases to trimming and J lost 0 bases, with 11 bases between them. The CDR3 extends over 15 amino acids.

This chain joins TRBV19 and TRBJ1-5, with D unresolved. Between the trimmed V and J ends, which lost 1 base and 0 bases, there was a span of 10 bases. There are 16 residues in the CDR3. Germline V gene data show CDR1 as LNHDA and CDR2 as SQIVND (reference sequence). Here the CDR3 reads CASSIVRDYSNQPQHF. CDR3 DNA sequence: TGTGCCAGTAGTATAGTTAGAGACTATAGCAATCAGCCCCAGCATTTT.